The source of this T cell receptor (beta chain) is a study of identical twins. Findings and caveats of the study: A lower insertion count was a feature of abundant cord blood beta clonotypes, with no such feature in memory repertoires.

The trim removed 2 bases at V and 6 bases at J, leaving 7 bases unmatched. CDR1 is SGHAT, CDR2 FQNNGV, per germline. This CDR3 contains 17 residues. TCRdb fed the 5' RACE reads into MiXCR, producing one record per CDR3 protein. The sample comprises 260,000 or so distinct CDR3 sequences, 6% to 8.5% of which are singletons, and roughly 5% rests with the top ten. A note on this clonotype: The antigen is unknown.

These data were also reused for a study on yellow fever vaccine responses in identical twins.

This rearrangement joins TRBV11-2 to TRBJ2-1, with TRBD2 identical over 13 bases. The sequencing sample was made of CD8+ T cells sorted from blood. The TCR sequence derives from a young woman in good health. Here the CDR3 reads CASSLSTSGGRPNEQFF. The DNA of the CDR3 is TGTGCCAGCAGCTTATCGACTAGCGGGGGGCGCCCCAATGAGCAGTTCTTC.